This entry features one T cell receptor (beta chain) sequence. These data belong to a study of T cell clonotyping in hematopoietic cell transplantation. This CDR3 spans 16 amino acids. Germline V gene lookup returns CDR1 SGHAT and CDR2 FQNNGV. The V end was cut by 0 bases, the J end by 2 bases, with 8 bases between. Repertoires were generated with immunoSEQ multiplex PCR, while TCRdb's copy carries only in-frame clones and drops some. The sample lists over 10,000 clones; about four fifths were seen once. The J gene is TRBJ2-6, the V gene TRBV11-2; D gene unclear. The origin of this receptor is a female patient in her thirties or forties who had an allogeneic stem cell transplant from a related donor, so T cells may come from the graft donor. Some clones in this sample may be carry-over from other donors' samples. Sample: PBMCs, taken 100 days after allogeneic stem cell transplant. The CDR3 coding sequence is TGTGCCAGCAGCTTAGATGTAAGTGCTGGGGCCAACGTCCTGACTTTC. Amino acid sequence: CASSLDVSAGANVLTF.